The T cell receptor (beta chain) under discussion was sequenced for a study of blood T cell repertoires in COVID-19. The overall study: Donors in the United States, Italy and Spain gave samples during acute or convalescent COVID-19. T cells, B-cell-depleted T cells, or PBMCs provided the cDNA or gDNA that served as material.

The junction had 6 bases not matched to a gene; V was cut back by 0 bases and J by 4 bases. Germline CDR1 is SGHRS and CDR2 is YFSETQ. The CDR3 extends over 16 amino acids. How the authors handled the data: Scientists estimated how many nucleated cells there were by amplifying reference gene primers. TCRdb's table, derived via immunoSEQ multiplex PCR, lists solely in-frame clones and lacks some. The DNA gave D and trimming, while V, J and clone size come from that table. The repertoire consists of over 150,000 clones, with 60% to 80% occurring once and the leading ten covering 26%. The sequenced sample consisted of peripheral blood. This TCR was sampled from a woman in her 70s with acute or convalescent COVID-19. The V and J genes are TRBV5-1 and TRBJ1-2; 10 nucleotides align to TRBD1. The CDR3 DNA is TGCGCCAGCAGCTTGGGACAGGGGGCAGGAGTCTATGGCTACACCTTC. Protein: CASSLGQGAGVYGYTF.